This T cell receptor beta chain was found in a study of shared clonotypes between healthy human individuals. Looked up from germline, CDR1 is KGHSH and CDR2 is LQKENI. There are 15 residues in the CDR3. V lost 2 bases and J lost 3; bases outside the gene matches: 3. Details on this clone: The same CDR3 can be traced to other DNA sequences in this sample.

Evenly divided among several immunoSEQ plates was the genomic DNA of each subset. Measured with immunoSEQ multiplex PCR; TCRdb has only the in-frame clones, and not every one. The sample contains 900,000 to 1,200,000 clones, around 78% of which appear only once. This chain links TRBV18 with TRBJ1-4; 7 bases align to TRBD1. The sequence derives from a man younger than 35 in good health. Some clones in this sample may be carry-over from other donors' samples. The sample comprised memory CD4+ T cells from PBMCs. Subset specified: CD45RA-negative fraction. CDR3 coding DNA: TGTGCCAGCTCACCAGACAGGGTTCCTAATGAAAAACTGTTTTTT. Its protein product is CASSPDRVPNEKLFF.